The rows below give T cell receptor beta chains drawn from one sample of a study of spatial heterogeneity in lung cancer. TCRdb reanalysed the 5' RACE reads using MiXCR and keeps one entry per CDR3 protein. Of 35,000 to 55,000 distinct CDR3 sequences in the sample, roughly an eighth are singletons; the top ten hold about 55%. Source: PBMCs, taken at surgery. Every receptor here comes from a male donor with early-stage non-small cell lung cancer. Both conserved end residues are part of each CDR3. The D gene is left open where the match is weak. The size of a clone is reported for some rows only, either as once, few or many, or as a class for expanded clones.

v_call	clone_size	j_call	d_call	cdr3_nt	cdr3_aa
TRBV9	few	TRBJ2-2	NA	TGTGCCAGCGGGGTTCAGGGAGGAGACACCGGGGAGCTGTTTTTT	CASGVQGGDTGELFF
TRBV5-1	few	TRBJ2-7	NA	TGCGCCAGCAGCTTGGTCTCCGAATACGAGCAGTACTTC	CASSLVSEYEQYF
TRBV7-2	few	TRBJ2-3	NA	TGTGCCAGCCTCACATGGCCGGGGGATACGCAGTATTTT	CASLTWPGDTQYF
TRBV20-1	few	TRBJ2-1	NA	TGCAGTGTGTACCTTAGGCAAAAGCAGTTCTTC	CSVYLRQKQFF
TRBV20-1	NA	TRBJ1-2	NA	TGCAGTGCTGGGCGCCGGGACCGAAACTATGGCTACACCTTC	CSAGRRDRNYGYTF
TRBV24-1	NA	TRBJ2-3	NA	TGTGCCACCAGTGATTTGAACAGAGGGGGAGATACGCAGTATTTT	CATSDLNRGGDTQYF
TRBV20-1	NA	TRBJ2-1	NA	TGCAGTGCTAGAGATCAAGGAGTAGGGTCCTACAATGAGCAGTTCTTC	CSARDQGVGSYNEQFF
TRBV5-1	few	TRBJ1-1	TRBD1	TGCGCCAGCAGCCCTCAACAGGGGAGAACTGAAGCTTTCTTT	CASSPQQGRTEAFF
TRBV9	few	TRBJ1-2	TRBD1	TGTGCCAGCAGCGGTAGGGGGCAATTTAACTATGGCTACACCTTC	CASSGRGQFNYGYTF
TRBV20-1	many	TRBJ1-1	NA	TGCAGTGCTAGTCGCCGGGGTCGGAACACTGAAGCTTTCTTT	CSASRRGRNTEAFF
TRBV27	NA	TRBJ1-6	TRBD1	TGTGCCAGCAGTTTATCGACAGGGCAGTCCTATAATTCACCCCTCCACTTT	CASSLSTGQSYNSPLHF
TRBV10-2	NA	TRBJ1-1	TRBD1	TGCGCCACTCTACTTATACAGGGGACTGAAGCTTTCTTT	CATLLIQGTEAFF
TRBV7-3	NA	TRBJ1-1	NA	TGTGCCAGCAGCATCGGACAGATGAACACTGAAGCTTTCTTT	CASSIGQMNTEAFF
TRBV4-1	many	TRBJ2-4	NA	TGCGCCAGCAGCCAAGATCGGGGATACCCCCACATTCAGTACTTC	CASSQDRGYPHIQYF
TRBV5-1	many	TRBJ2-3	NA	TGCGCCAGCAGCTTAACTAAGCCAGATACGCAGTATTTT	CASSLTKPDTQYF
TRBV4-2	many	TRBJ2-1	TRBD2	TGTGCCAGCAGCCAAGGACTAGCGATTAACAATGAGCAGTTCTTC	CASSQGLAINNEQFF
TRBV29-1	NA	TRBJ2-3	NA	TGCAGCGTTGGGTCGATAGGGGTTGGCACAGATACGCAGTATTTT	CSVGSIGVGTDTQYF
TRBV5-1	NA	TRBJ2-7	TRBD2	TGCGCCAGCAGCTTGGTAACTGGAGCGGGGCGCGAGCAGTACTTC	CASSLVTGAGREQYF
TRBV28	few	TRBJ2-3	TRBD1	TGTGCCAGCAGTACCTCCGGGACAGGGGTGCATACGCAGTATTTT	CASSTSGTGVHTQYF
TRBV6-5	NA	TRBJ2-1	TRBD1	TGTGCCAGCAGTTTCGGGACAGGGCGAAAGTTCTTC	CASSFGTGRKFF
TRBV3-1	NA	TRBJ2-3	NA	TGTGCCAGCAGCCATGGGTCGACAGATACGCAGTATTTT	CASSHGSTDTQYF
TRBV7-8	many	TRBJ1-6	NA	TGTGCCAGCAGTCCGCAGGGCCTAATCTATAATTCACCCCTCCACTTT	CASSPQGLIYNSPLHF
TRBV7-9	NA	TRBJ1-6	NA	TGTGCCAGCAGCCCGGAGCAGAGAAATTCACCCCTCCCCTTT	CASSPEQRNSPLPF
TRBV30	many	TRBJ1-1	TRBD1	TGTGCCTGGAGTGACTGGGGACAGGGGGAGGCTCGTGAAGCTTTCTTT	CAWSDWGQGEAREAFF
TRBV7-8	many	TRBJ2-1	NA	TGTGCCAGCAGCTTAAATTTTGGAGGGAGAGGGTCCTACAATGAGCAGTTCTTC	CASSLNFGGRGSYNEQFF
TRBV6-6	NA	TRBJ2-7	NA	TGTGCCAGCAGTTCCCGCGAGGGGGGGGCGTCTTACGAGCAGTACTTC	CASSSREGGASYEQYF
TRBV20-1	few	TRBJ1-4	NA	TGCAGTGCTAGAGATCCGACAGGTTGGAATGAAAAACTGTTTTTT	CSARDPTGWNEKLFF
TRBV7-2	NA	TRBJ2-7	TRBD1	TGTGCCAGCAGCTTCTCGGGACAGGGAGACGAGCAGTACTTC	CASSFSGQGDEQYF
TRBV7-2	NA	TRBJ2-7	TRBD1	TGTGCCAGCAGCTACCGACAGGGGGTTGGCTACGAGCAGTACTTC	CASSYRQGVGYEQYF